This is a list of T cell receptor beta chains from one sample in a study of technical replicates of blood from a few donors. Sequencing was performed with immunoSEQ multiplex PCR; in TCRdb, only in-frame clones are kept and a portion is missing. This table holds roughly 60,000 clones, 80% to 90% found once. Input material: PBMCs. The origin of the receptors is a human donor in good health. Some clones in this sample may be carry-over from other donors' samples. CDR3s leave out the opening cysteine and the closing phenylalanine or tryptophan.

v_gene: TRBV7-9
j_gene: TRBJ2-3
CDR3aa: ASTGQGTDTQY

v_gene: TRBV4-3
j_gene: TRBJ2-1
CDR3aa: ASSQDRREQF

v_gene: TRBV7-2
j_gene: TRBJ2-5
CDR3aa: ASSLDPRTQY

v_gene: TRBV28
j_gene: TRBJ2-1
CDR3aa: ASSWTSGSYNEQF

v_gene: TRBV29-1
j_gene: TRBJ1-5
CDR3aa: SVAGDNSNQPQH

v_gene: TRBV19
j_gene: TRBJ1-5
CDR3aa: ASSFPGQGVQPQH

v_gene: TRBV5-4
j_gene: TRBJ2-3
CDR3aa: ASSLQGGGTQY

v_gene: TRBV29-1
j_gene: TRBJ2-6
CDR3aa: SVFSDINSGANVLT

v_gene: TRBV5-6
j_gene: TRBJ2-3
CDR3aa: ASSLRTGSTDTQY

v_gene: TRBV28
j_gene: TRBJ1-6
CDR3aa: ASRARRIVSNNSPLH

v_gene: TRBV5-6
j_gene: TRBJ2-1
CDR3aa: ASSSAGGGVNEQF

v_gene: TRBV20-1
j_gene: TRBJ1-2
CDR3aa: SADLQGGYT

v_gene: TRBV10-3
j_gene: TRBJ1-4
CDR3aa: AISESWQGSNEKLF

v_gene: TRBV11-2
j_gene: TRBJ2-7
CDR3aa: ASSSTGRVVEQY

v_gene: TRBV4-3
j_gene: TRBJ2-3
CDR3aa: ASSQEVAATDTQY

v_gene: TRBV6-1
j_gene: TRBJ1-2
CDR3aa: ASTTWGDSYGYT